These 24 T cell receptor beta chains were sequenced from one sample in a study of blood T cell repertoires in COVID-19. Profiled with immunoSEQ multiplex PCR; TCRdb holds only in-frame clones, not every one. The sample records approximately 150,000 clones, 70% to 90% being singletons. Sequenced: peripheral blood. The origin of the receptors is a human donor with acute or convalescent COVID-19. The donor label of this sample is uncertain.

The chain combines TRBV2 with TRBJ1-1, with TRBD1 matching 8 bases. The trim removed 7 bases at V and 2 bases at J, leaving 9 bases unmatched. The CDR3 length is 15 residues. In germline, CDR1 is SNHLY, CDR2 FYNNEI. The CDR3 sequence: CASKRTDRANTEAFF. The CDR3 bases are TGTGCCAGCAAGAGAACGGACAGGGCCAACACTGAAGCTTTCTTT.

The rearrangement links TRBV6-2 or TRBV6-3 to TRBJ1-2, with TRBD1 matching 8 bases. This CDR3 is 15 amino acids long. Germline CDR1 is MNHEY and CDR2 is SVGEGT. J lost 4 bases, V lost 2 bases, and 6 bases had no gene match. Written as DNA, the CDR3 is TGTGCCAGCAGTTACAAGGGGACAGGAGCCTATGGCTACACCTTC. As protein: CASSYKGTGAYGYTF.

V gene TRBV5-3 combines with J gene TRBJ1-1; TRBD1 matches 8 bases. TRBV5-3 is an open reading frame whose function is uncertain. The CDR3 consists of 12 residues. Losses at the gene ends were 4 bases for V and 5 bases for J; bases not matched to a gene: 1. CDR3 nucleotide sequence: TGTGCCAGAAGCCGACAGGGGACTGAAGCTTTCTTT. Its translation is CARSRQGTEAFF.

This clone was seen a few times. The same CDR3 is also encoded by other DNA sequences in this sample. DNA of the CDR3: TGTGCCAGTAGTATACAGGGTGGCAATCAGCCCCAGCATTTT. It yields the protein CASSIQGGNQPQHF. The chain is built from TRBV19 and TRBJ1-5; D may be TRBD1 (5 bases). The CDR3 consists of 14 residues. The V end was cut by 2 bases, the J end by 2 bases, with 7 bases between. Germline-derived CDR1 and CDR2 are LNHDA and SQIVND (reference sequence). The complete variable domain, with remaining parts taken from reference TRBV19 and TRBJ1-5, reads DGGITQSPKYLFRKEGQNVTLSCEQNLNHDAMYWYRQDPGQGLRLIYYSQIVNDFQKGDIAEGYSVSREKKESFPLTVTSAQKNPTAFYLCASSIQGGNQPQHFGDGTRLSIL.

This CDR3 is CASSSDSGRYNEQFF. CDR3 in DNA: TGTGCCAGCAGCTCAGATAGCGGGAGGTACAATGAGCAGTTCTTC. The chain carries TRBV11-2 and TRBJ2-1, with 10 bases aligning to TRBD2. Germline lookup yields CDR1 SGHAT and CDR2 FQNNGV. V trimming: 4 bases; J trimming: 4 bases; junction bases outside the gene matches: 4. The CDR3 runs to 15 residues.

This clone was observed once. The chain employs TRBV9 and TRBJ1-2; possible D gene TRBD1, 6 bases. Per germline, CDR1 SGDLS and CDR2 YYNGEE. The CDR3 is 15 amino acids. Trimming took 3 bases from V and 3 from J, leaving 15 bases between them. In DNA form, the CDR3 reads TGTGCCAGCAGCGGCGTAGTACAGGGTGACTATGGCTACACCTTC. As protein: CASSGVVQGDYGYTF.

The chain combines TRBV4-2 with TRBJ2-6; D is undetermined. The CDR3 is made up of 15 amino acids. Trimming removed 4 bases at V and 4 bases at J, with 11 bases between. Germline V gene sequence: CDR1 LGHNA, CDR2 YNFKEQ. This CDR3 reads CASSRKNSGANVLTF. In DNA, the CDR3 is TGTGCCAGCAGCCGCAAGAACTCCGGGGCCAACGTCCTGACTTTC.

V and J are TRBV30 and TRBJ1-3; 8 bases agree with TRBD1. The CDR3 is 16 residues long. CDR1 is GTSNPN, CDR2 SVGIG, per germline (reference sequence). V shed 2 bases and J 5 bases; nucleotides not matched to a gene: 11. CDR3 region: CAWSSSGGSYRNTIYF. Written as DNA, the CDR3 is TGTGCCTGGAGTTCATCAGGGGGCTCTTATAGAAACACCATATATTTT.

The chain employs TRBV7-2 and TRBJ2-7; 7 positions match TRBD2. The CDR3 runs 13 residues. The V gene's germline CDR1 is SGHTA and CDR2 FQGNSA. Trimming cost V 5 bases and J 6 bases; bases outside gene matches: 7. CDR3 sequence reads: CASSHRLAGEQYV. The CDR3 DNA reads as TGTGCCAGCAGCCACCGACTAGCTGGCGAGCAGTACGTC.

In nucleotides, the CDR3 is TGCGCCAGCAGCCAAGCCCACTACACGACCGGGACAGGTAGTAACTATGGCTACACCTTC. Translating gives CASSQAHYTTGTGSNYGYTF. The chain is built from TRBV4-1 and TRBJ1-2; 8 bases fit TRBD1. Trimming cost V 1 base and J 1 base; bases outside gene matches: 17. Germline lookup yields CDR1 MGHRA and CDR2 YSYEKL. There are 20 residues in the CDR3.

The chain couples TRBV10-3 to TRBJ2-7, with D possibly being TRBD1 (5 bases). V was pared by 8 bases and J by 5 bases, with 19 bases between. Germline CDR1 ENHRY, CDR2 SYGVKD. The CDR3 extends over 14 amino acids. The CDR3 is CAIGKDSFIDEQYF. The CDR3 DNA follows: TGTGCCATCGGGAAAGACAGTTTTATCGACGAGCAGTACTTC.

The rearrangement links TRBV30 to TRBJ1-2; the match to TRBD1 covers 7 bases. V shed 0 bases and J 7 bases; nucleotides not matched to a gene: 5. Germline CDR1 reads GTSNPN; CDR2 reads SVGIG (reference sequence). There are 13 residues in the CDR3. The CDR3: CAWSVRQGVGYTF. CDR3 DNA sequence: TGTGCCTGGAGTGTACGGCAGGGGGTTGGCTACACCTTC.

The chain joins TRBV5-6 to TRBJ1-6; D perhaps matches TRBD1 (6 bases). Trimming left V 3 bases short and J 8 bases short, with 21 bases between. Looked up from germline, CDR1 is SGHDT and CDR2 is YYEEEE. CDR3 length equals 17 residues. The CDR3 sequence is CASSSRGLRDGHSPLHF. CDR3 DNA sequence: TGTGCCAGCAGCTCCAGGGGCCTCAGGGACGGTCATTCACCCCTCCACTTT.

This chain connects TRBV19 to TRBJ1-1; weak D call: TRBD1 (6 bases). From germline, CDR1 is LNHDA and CDR2 SQIVND (reference sequence). The V end lost 5 bases, the J end lost 11 bases, and 15 bases lay between the germline ends. CDR3 length equals 12 residues. CDR3 sequence: CASSPKTGPAFF. The CDR3, as DNA: TGTGCCAGTAGTCCTAAAACAGGGCCCGCTTTCTTT. Full variable domain (remainder filled in from reference TRBV19 and TRBJ1-1): DGGITQSPKYLFRKEGQNVTLSCEQNLNHDAMYWYRQDPGQGLRLIYYSQIVNDFQKGDIAEGYSVSREKKESFPLTVTSAQKNPTAFYLCASSPKTGPAFFGQGTRLTVV.

This clone was observed a few times. This chain connects TRBV7-9 to TRBJ1-1; 10 positions match TRBD1. CDR3 length: 17 amino acids. Losses at the gene ends were 1 base for V and 3 bases for J; bases not matched to a gene: 8. CDR1 is SEHNR, CDR2 FQNEAQ, per germline (reference sequence). CDR3 loop: CASSLGDVGQGDTEAFF. In DNA, the CDR3 is TGTGCCAGCAGCTTAGGTGATGTCGGACAGGGGGACACTGAAGCTTTCTTT. The full variable domain, rest sourced from reference TRBV7-9 and TRBJ1-1, is DTGVSQNPRHKITKRGQNVTFRCDPISEHNRLYWYRQTLGQGPEFLTYFQNEAQLEKSRLLSDRFSAERPKGSFSTLEIQRTEQGDSAMYLCASSLGDVGQGDTEAFFGQGTRLTVV.

This clone was counted between two and nine times. The CDR3 reads CASSSGSSGSGDTQYF. In DNA, the CDR3 is TGCGCCAGCAGCTCCGGATCTAGCGGGAGTGGGGATACGCAGTATTTT. The chain is built from TRBV5-1 and TRBJ2-3; 10 nucleotides match TRBD2. In germline, CDR1 is SGHRS, CDR2 YFSETQ. Trimming removed 3 bases from V and 6 bases from J; junction bases left unmatched: 10. CDR3 length: 16 residues.

The chain couples TRBV27 to TRBJ2-7, with 8 bases fitting TRBD1. Germline CDR1 and CDR2: MNHEY and SMNVEV (reference sequence). Trimming cost V 5 bases and J 0 bases; bases outside gene matches: 3. The CDR3 sequence is 14 residues long. The CDR3 region has the DNA TGTGCCAGCAGTCCCCAGGGGGCCTCCTACGAGCAGTACTTC. Translated, it gives CASSPQGASYEQYF.

This clone has a single count. The chain uses TRBV6-2 or TRBV6-3 and TRBJ2-1; D perhaps matches TRBD2 (6 bases). Per the germline V gene, CDR1 is MNHEY and CDR2 is SVGEGT. Trimming removed 0 bases from V and 7 bases from J, with 13 bases in between. CDR3 length: 15 amino acids. CDR3 amino acids: CASSYSWRDRNEQFF. In DNA form, the CDR3 reads TGTGCCAGCAGTTACTCGTGGCGGGATCGGAATGAGCAGTTCTTC.

The chain carries TRBV30 and TRBJ1-6, with D hard to call. V was trimmed by 4 bases and J by 0 bases, leaving 7 bases between them. The CDR3 extends over 14 amino acids. Germline V CDR1 and CDR2: GTSNPN, SVGIG (reference sequence). The CDR3 loop reads CAWTRGSYNSPLHF. Written as DNA, the CDR3 is TGTGCCTGGACCCGAGGCTCCTATAATTCACCCCTCCACTTT. Full variable domain (missing parts from reference TRBV30 and TRBJ1-6): SQTIHQWPATLVQPVGSPLSLECTVEGTSNPNLYWYRQAAGRGLQLLFYSVGIGQISSEVPQNLSASRPQDRQFILSSKKLLLSDSGFYLCAWTRGSYNSPLHFGNGTRLTVT.

The V gene is TRBV5-8, the J gene TRBJ1-5; 7 nucleotides agree with TRBD1. The trim removed 5 bases at V and 5 bases at J, leaving 10 bases unmatched. This CDR3 comprises 15 residues. Looked up from germline, CDR1 is SGHTS and CDR2 is YDEGEE. In DNA form, the CDR3 reads TGTGCCAGCAGTCCTTCGGGACAGTCTCATCAGCCCCAGCATTTT. Its translation is CASSPSGQSHQPQHF.

The chain couples TRBV5-5 to TRBJ1-3; 10 nucleotides agree with TRBD1. V dropped 2 bases and J dropped 3; count of bases not matched to a gene: 2. From germline, CDR1 is SGHKS and CDR2 YYEKEE (reference sequence). This CDR3 is built from 15 residues. In DNA, the CDR3 is TGTGCCAGCAGCTTCCGGGACAGGGGTGGAAACACCATATATTTT. It translates to CASSFRDRGGNTIYF. Using reference TRBV5-5 and TRBJ1-3 for the parts outside the CDR3, the full variable domain is DAGVTQSPTHLIKTRGQQVTLRCSPISGHKSVSWYQQVLGQGPQFIFQYYEKEERGRGNFPDRFSARQFPNYSSELNVNALLLGDSALYLCASSFRDRGGNTIYFGEGSWLTVV.

This clone appeared a few times. The CDR3 region has the DNA TGTGCCAGCAGTGGAGGACAGGGGGGAACTGAAGCTTTCTTT. Its translation is CASSGGQGGTEAFF. The rearrangement links TRBV2 to TRBJ1-1; 10 nucleotides match TRBD1. Germline loops: CDR1 SNHLY, CDR2 FYNNEI. V was pared by 4 bases and J by 5 bases, with 4 bases of the junction left unmatched. This CDR3 comprises 14 residues.

This chain uses TRBV28 with TRBJ1-5; D is unclear. The CDR3 has 15 residues. The germline CDR1 and CDR2 sequences are MDHEN and SYDVKM. Between the trimmed V and J ends, which lost 6 bases and 2 bases, there was a span of 14 bases. The CDR3 spells CASSPGGLGNQPQHF. CDR3 bases: TGTGCCAGCAGCCCTGGAGGGCTCGGCAATCAGCCCCAGCATTTT.

This chain connects TRBV5-6 to TRBJ2-5; 9 bases map to TRBD1. The germline V gene has CDR1 SGHDT and CDR2 YYEEEE. V lost 4 bases and J lost 2; bases outside the gene matches: 6. The CDR3 has 15 residues. The DNA of the CDR3 is TGTGCCAGCAGCCACGGGACAGGGAGGCAAGAGACCCAGTACTTC. It encodes CASSHGTGRQETQYF.